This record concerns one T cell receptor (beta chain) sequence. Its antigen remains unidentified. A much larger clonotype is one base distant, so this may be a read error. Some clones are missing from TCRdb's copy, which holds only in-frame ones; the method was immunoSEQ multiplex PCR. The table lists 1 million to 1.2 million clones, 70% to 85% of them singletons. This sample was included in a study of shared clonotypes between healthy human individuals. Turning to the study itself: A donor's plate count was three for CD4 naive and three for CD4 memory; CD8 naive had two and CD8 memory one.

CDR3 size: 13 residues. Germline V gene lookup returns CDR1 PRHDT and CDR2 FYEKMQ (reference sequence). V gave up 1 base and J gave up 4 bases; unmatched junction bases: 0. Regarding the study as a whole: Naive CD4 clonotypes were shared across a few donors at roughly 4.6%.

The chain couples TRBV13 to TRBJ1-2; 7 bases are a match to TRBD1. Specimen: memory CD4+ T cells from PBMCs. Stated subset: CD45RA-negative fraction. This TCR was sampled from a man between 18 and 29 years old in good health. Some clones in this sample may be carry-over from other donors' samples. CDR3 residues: CASSLAGGYGYTF. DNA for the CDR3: TGTGCCAGCAGCTTAGCAGGGGGCTATGGCTACACCTTC.